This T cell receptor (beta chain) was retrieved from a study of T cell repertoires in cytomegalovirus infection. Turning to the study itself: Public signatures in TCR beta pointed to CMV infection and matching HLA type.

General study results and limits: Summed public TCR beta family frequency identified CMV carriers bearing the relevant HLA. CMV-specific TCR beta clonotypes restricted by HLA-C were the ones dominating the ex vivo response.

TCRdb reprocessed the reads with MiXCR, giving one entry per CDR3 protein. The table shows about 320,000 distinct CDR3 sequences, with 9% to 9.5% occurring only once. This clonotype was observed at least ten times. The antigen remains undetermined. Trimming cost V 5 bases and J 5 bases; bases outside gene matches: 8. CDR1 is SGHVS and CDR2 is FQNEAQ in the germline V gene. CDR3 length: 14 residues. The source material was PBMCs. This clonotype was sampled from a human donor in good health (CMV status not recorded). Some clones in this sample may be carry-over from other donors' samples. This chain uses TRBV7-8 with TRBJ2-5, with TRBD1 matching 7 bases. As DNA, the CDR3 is TGTGCCAGCAGCCTACAGGGGAGTGGGGAGACCCAGTACTTC. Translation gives CASSLQGSGETQYF.